This record covers a single T cell receptor beta chain. CDR3 length: 14 amino acids. V dropped 5 bases and J dropped 0 bases, with 11 bases sitting between them. In germline, CDR1 is MNHEY, CDR2 SVGEGT. These data come from a study of blood T cell repertoires in COVID-19. About the study: Samples taken during acute and convalescent COVID-19 were collected in the United States, Italy and Spain. T cells, B-cell-depleted T cells, or PBMCs provided the cDNA or gDNA that served as material.

Original methodology: Nucleated cell counts were estimated from reference gene primer amplification. This table comes from immunoSEQ multiplex PCR, and its TCRdb copy is limited to in-frame clones, with some not included. Clone size and V and J calls were adopted from that table, with D and trimming inferred from the DNA. The data hold approximately 100,000 clones, with 70% to 85% observed a single time. This TCR was recovered from a human donor in a cohort sampled during active COVID-19. The specimen sequenced was peripheral blood. J is TRBJ2-7 and V is TRBV6-2 or TRBV6-3; TRBD1 is a possible D gene (6 bases). For the CDR3, the DNA is TGTGCCAGCAGTCTCAGGGGCTACTCCTACGAGCAGTACTTC. It encodes CASSLRGYSYEQYF.